Listed below are T cell receptor beta chains from one sample, sequenced in a study of identical twins. TCRdb processed the 5' RACE reads anew with MiXCR; each CDR3 protein has one entry. The sample consists of about 900,000 distinct CDR3 sequences, about 12% of them appearing once. These sequences were also reported in another study, on yellow fever vaccine responses in identical twins.

Sequenced: PBMCs. The receptors come from a woman aged 18-35 years in good health. The CDR3 runs from the conserved cysteine through the conserved F or W. The D gene is left open where the match is weak. Clone size is given for some rows only: seen once, a few or many times, or a class if the clone is expanded.

V,D,J,size,DNA,CDR3
TRBV25-1,.,TRBJ2-1,few,TGTGCCAGCAGTGAATCTGTGGGTCGGGATGAGCAGTTCTTC,CASSESVGRDEQFF
TRBV6-2/TRBV6-3,TRBD1,TRBJ2-2,.,TGTGCCAGCAGTTTCGTCCCCGGGACAGGGCTTTGGAACACCGGGGAGCTGTTTTTT,CASSFVPGTGLWNTGELFF
TRBV9,.,TRBJ2-3,.,TGTGCCAGCAGCTTGTTCGTGAGGGGGGGCGAATCAGATACGCAGTATTTT,CASSLFVRGGESDTQYF
TRBV6-2/TRBV6-3,.,TRBJ2-3,.,TGTGCCAGCAGCCCTCCGAGGCCCAACACAGATACGCAGTATTTT,CASSPPRPNTDTQYF
TRBV7-3,.,TRBJ2-3,.,TGTGCCAGCAGCCCGGGAGTTGGGGGACCGAGCACAGATACGCAGTATTTT,CASSPGVGGPSTDTQYF
TRBV12-3/TRBV12-4,TRBD1,TRBJ1-2,many,TGTGCCAGCACCTCCAGGGGGCTGAACTATGGCTACACCTTC,CASTSRGLNYGYTF
TRBV6-1,TRBD2,TRBJ2-3,few,TGTGCCACCCTCCTCGGTGCGGGAGACACAGATACGCAGTATTTT,CATLLGAGDTDTQYF
TRBV12-3/TRBV12-4,.,TRBJ2-1,many,TGTGCCAGCAGTTTATCCTGGGAGCAGTTCTTC,CASSLSWEQFF
TRBV12-3/TRBV12-4,.,TRBJ1-1,.,TGTGCCAGCAGTTCCCCTGGGGGGGGAAGCGTGAACACTGAAGCTTTCTTT,CASSSPGGGSVNTEAFF
TRBV28,TRBD2,TRBJ2-4,.,TGTGCCAGCACCCCCCTGAGATTAGCGGGGAACCCCCTTATGGCGAGCGGCAAAAACATTCAGTACTTC,CASTPLRLAGNPLMASGKNIQYF
TRBV19,.,TRBJ1-2,few,TGTGCCAGTAGTGAACAGAACTATGGCTACACCTTC,CASSEQNYGYTF
TRBV7-9,.,TRBJ2-6,.,TGTGCCAGCAGCCCTAGCCCACTACAGGGCGTCCTGACTTTC,CASSPSPLQGVLTF
TRBV25-1,.,TRBJ1-4,few,TGTGCCAGCAGTGAATCTATAGGGAAAGAAAAACTGTTTTTT,CASSESIGKEKLFF
TRBV7-3,.,TRBJ2-1,.,TGTGCCAGCAGCTCGCGCTGGGACGGGTTGCTTAATGAGCAGTTCTTC,CASSSRWDGLLNEQFF
TRBV20-1,.,TRBJ2-1,.,TGCAGTGCTCCCCGGGCCTCAACGTCGCTGGGTCCACTGAATGAGCAGTTCTTC,CSAPRASTSLGPLNEQFF
TRBV6-1,TRBD2,TRBJ2-5,few,TGTGCCAGCAACCCTACCGGGACTAGCGGAAGGTACCAAGAGACCCAGTACTTC,CASNPTGTSGRYQETQYF
TRBV2,TRBD2,TRBJ2-4,.,TGTGCCAGCAGTGCACGGACTAGCCAGGACATTCAGTACTTC,CASSARTSQDIQYF
TRBV2,.,TRBJ1-1,few,TGTGCCAGCAGGCCTTCCCTGAACACTGAAGCTTTCTTT,CASRPSLNTEAFF
TRBV12-3/TRBV12-4,.,TRBJ2-3,few,TGTGCCAGCAGCTTACAGGGTCCGTCAGATACGCAGTATTTT,CASSLQGPSDTQYF
TRBV7-9,.,TRBJ2-2,.,TGTGCCAGCAGCTCAGACATCCGGGCGGCGGGGCTGTTTTTT,CASSSDIRAAGLFF
TRBV5-1,TRBD1,TRBJ2-1,.,TGCGCCAGCAGCTCCGACAGGGTAGTGCACAATGAGCAGTTCTTC,CASSSDRVVHNEQFF
TRBV5-1,.,TRBJ2-1,.,TGCGCCAGCAGCTTGGGACGGGTCCTTCTCTCCTACAATGAGCAGTTCTTC,CASSLGRVLLSYNEQFF
TRBV10-3,TRBD2,TRBJ2-7,.,TGTGCCATCCATCCGGGACTAGCGGGAGTGTGGGAGCAGTACTTC,CAIHPGLAGVWEQYF
TRBV27,.,TRBJ2-1,few,TGTGCCAGTAAACATTCGGGTCCCTCCTACAATGAGCAGTTCTTC,CASKHSGPSYNEQFF
TRBV28,.,TRBJ1-2,few,TGTGCCACCCGAGATAACTATGGCTACACCTTC,CATRDNYGYTF
TRBV20-1,.,TRBJ1-1,few,TGCAGTGCTAGAGATAGGAGGAGGGGAGGGATGAACACTGAAGCTTTCTTT,CSARDRRRGGMNTEAFF
TRBV20-1,.,TRBJ1-4,few,TGCAGTGCTATCCTAATGGGAACAACTAATGAAAAACTGTTTTTT,CSAILMGTTNEKLFF
TRBV5-6,TRBD2,TRBJ2-1,.,TGTGCCAGCAGCTCCGGGACTAGCGCTCTCTACAATGAGCAGTTCTTC,CASSSGTSALYNEQFF
TRBV27,.,TRBJ1-6,many,TGTGCCAGCAGTTTAGGATTCCAGGGAAATTCACCCCTCCACTTT,CASSLGFQGNSPLHF
TRBV20-1,TRBD2,TRBJ2-3,.,TGCAGTGCTAGATACCGACTAGCCCCGACCTTTAGCACAGATACGCAGTATTTT,CSARYRLAPTFSTDTQYF
TRBV6-1,.,TRBJ1-1,.,TGTGCCAGCACTATGAACCCGAACACTGAAGCTTTCTTT,CASTMNPNTEAFF
TRBV10-3,TRBD2,TRBJ2-3,few,TGTGCCATCAGTGAGATCGTGGCTAGCGGAACAGGCACAGATACGCAGTATTTT,CAISEIVASGTGTDTQYF
TRBV4-2,.,TRBJ1-2,few,TGTGCCAGCAGCCAGGAAAGTCAGGACAGTTATGGCTACACCTTC,CASSQESQDSYGYTF
TRBV24-1,TRBD1,TRBJ2-2,.,TGTGCCACCAGTGATTCCCGGGACAGGGTGAACACCGGGGAGCTGTTTTTT,CATSDSRDRVNTGELFF
TRBV12-3/TRBV12-4,.,TRBJ2-1,few,TGTGCCACCGCCATGGCGCCTAGCTCCTACAATGAGCAGTTCTTC,CATAMAPSSYNEQFF
TRBV7-2,.,TRBJ2-3,.,TGTGCCAGCAGTGCCCGAGTTTTTGGGGTAGGCACAGATACGCAGTATTTT,CASSARVFGVGTDTQYF
TRBV11-2,.,TRBJ2-3,few,TGTGCCAGCAGCGGGTGGTCTGGGGGCACAGATACGCAGTATTTT,CASSGWSGGTDTQYF
TRBV6-2/TRBV6-3,.,TRBJ2-3,few,TGTGCCAGCAGTCCGCAGCGGACAGATACGCAGTATTTT,CASSPQRTDTQYF
TRBV6-1,.,TRBJ2-3,.,TGTGCCAGCAGTCGGGACTTGGGCACAGATACGCAGTATTTT,CASSRDLGTDTQYF
TRBV7-6,.,TRBJ1-2,.,TGTGCCAGCAGCTTAGCGTATGGGACAATATATCCCTATGGCTACACCTTC,CASSLAYGTIYPYGYTF
TRBV7-8,.,TRBJ2-2,few,TGTGCCAGCAGCTTATTCGTTAAGAACACCGGGGAGCTGTTTTTT,CASSLFVKNTGELFF
TRBV12-3/TRBV12-4,TRBD1,TRBJ2-2,many,TGTGCCAGCAGCCCGGGACAGGGTGGTACCGGGGAGCTGTTTTTT,CASSPGQGGTGELFF
TRBV6-2/TRBV6-3,.,TRBJ1-6,few,TGTGCCAGCAGTTACTCGACAGGTGGAAATTCACCCCTCCACTTT,CASSYSTGGNSPLHF
TRBV27,.,TRBJ2-3,.,TGTGCCAGCGGGGCCTCCAGGGAGGTCGCAGATACGCAGTATTTT,CASGASREVADTQYF
TRBV12-5,.,TRBJ2-7,.,TGTGCTAGTGGTCGAGGGGGTTACGAGCAGTACTTC,CASGRGGYEQYF
TRBV12-3/TRBV12-4,.,TRBJ2-5,few,TGTGCCAGCAGCCCTTGGCAGGGGCCCAACCAAGAGACCCAGTACTTC,CASSPWQGPNQETQYF
TRBV12-3/TRBV12-4,.,TRBJ1-5,many,TGTGCCAGCAGTTTAAGTTACAATCAGCCCCAGCATTTT,CASSLSYNQPQHF
TRBV12-3/TRBV12-4,TRBD1,TRBJ1-2,many,TGTGCCAGCAGTCCCCAGACAGGGAAAAAGATCTATGGCTACACCTTC,CASSPQTGKKIYGYTF
TRBV14,.,TRBJ1-1,few,TGTGCCAGCAGAAACAGCGGGGGCAGGGAAGCTTTCTTT,CASRNSGGREAFF
TRBV5-1,.,TRBJ2-5,few,TGCGCCAGCAGCTTGGCCGGGTTGGGGACCCAGTACTTC,CASSLAGLGTQYF
TRBV12-3/TRBV12-4,.,TRBJ1-2,few,TGTGCCAGCGGTCGGACGGCAGTTGATGGCTACACCTTC,CASGRTAVDGYTF
TRBV12-3/TRBV12-4,TRBD2,TRBJ2-3,few,TGTGCCAGCAGTTCCTGGACTAGCCCGAAGGGTGATACGCAGTATTTT,CASSSWTSPKGDTQYF
TRBV11-2,.,TRBJ2-5,.,TGTGCCAGCACTGTTAAACTCCTGGAGACCCAGTACTTC,CASTVKLLETQYF
TRBV11-1,TRBD2,TRBJ2-7,.,TGTGCCAGCAGCTTAGCCAAGGGACTAGCGGGTTACTCCTACGAGCAGTACTTC,CASSLAKGLAGYSYEQYF